Below, one T cell receptor beta chain is given with its context. Authors' methods: Reference gene primer amplification yielded estimated nucleated cell counts. Profiling relied on immunoSEQ multiplex PCR, and the TCRdb table lists in-frame clones only, not all of them. V, J and clone size are taken as reported in that table, and D and trimming were inferred from the DNA itself. This sample has 200,000 to 250,000 clones, with 70% to 85% found just once. The sample originates from a study of blood T cell repertoires in COVID-19. Overall study context: Sites across the United States, Italy and Spain contributed samples from acute and convalescent COVID-19. From T cells, B-cell-depleted T cells, or PBMCs came the material, which was cDNA or gDNA.

The receptor comes from a man aged 50 to 59 with active or convalescent COVID-19. Input material: peripheral blood.

The CDR3 spells CASSGGTSGSYNEQFF. CDR3 in DNA: TGTGCCAGTAGTGGCGGGACTAGCGGCTCCTACAATGAGCAGTTCTTC. This chain uses TRBV19 with TRBJ2-1; the match to TRBD2 covers 11 bases. Germline V gives CDR1 LNHDA, CDR2 SQIVND (reference sequence). Trimming at V came to 5 bases and at J to 0 bases, leaving 3 bases not matched to a gene. The CDR3 extends over 16 amino acids.